One T cell receptor (beta chain) is described in this entry. This sample is drawn from a study of blood T cell repertoires in COVID-19. Overall study context: From the United States, Italy and Spain came samples of acute and convalescent COVID-19. PBMCs, B-cell-depleted T cells, or T cells provided the cDNA or gDNA that made up the material.

The CDR3 runs 18 residues. In the original workflow: Reference gene primers were amplified, and this amplification served to estimate nucleated cell counts. Some clones are missing from TCRdb's copy, which holds only in-frame ones; the method was immunoSEQ multiplex PCR. V, J and clone size are those of that table, while D and trimming were read from the DNA. The sample has approximately 100,000 clones; 70% to 80% are singletons. This TCR was sampled from a human donor with acute or convalescent COVID-19. The donor label of this sample is uncertain. Input material: peripheral blood. The gene calls are TRBV7-5 and TRBJ2-1; the listed D gene, TRBD1, was not tested against the DNA. TRBV7-5 has pseudogene status. CDR3 residues: CVRSLGATENSSYNEQFF. In DNA form, the CDR3 reads TGTGTCAGAAGCTTAGGGGCGACAGAAAATAGCTCCTACAATGAGCAGTTCTTC.